This TCR beta chain comes out of a study of CD39 and CD103 CD8 tumor-infiltrating T cells (dated by TCRdb to the late 2010s). About the study as a whole: The repertoire comparisons shown came from four patients: one with an HPV-positive HNSCC, one with an HPV-negative HNSCC, one with ovarian cancer and one with melanoma. Deep sequencing of TCRbeta CDR3 was used to compare the repertoires of CD8 TIL subsets, defined by CD103 and CD39, against those of peripheral memory CD8 T cells.

For each subset, genomic DNA was extracted from roughly 10,000 to 100,000 sorted cells using the DNeasy Blood and Tissue Kit. TCRbeta V-J or V-D-J regions were sequenced and mapped by the immunoSEQ service, with coverage above 10x per sample. On the authors' methods: The analysis included only productive rearrangements exported from the immunoSEQ Analyzer platform, and clonality was assessed using the 500 most abundant clones. The Morisita-Horn similarity index and the Jaccard index were used to quantify the overlap in repertoires between populations. Morisita-Horn similarity between CD8 T-cell subset TCR repertoires was measured in about 6 cancer patients. TCRdb carries this immuneACCESS record with in-frame sequences only. Its versions omit some clonotypes, under half of them owing to an unresolved V gene in the studies checked, with the rest unexplained. V, J and clone size derive from that table, while D and trimming were established from the DNA sequence. In this sample the table shows around 1,800 clones, around 67% of which occur a single time. The ten biggest clones cover over 30% of the sample.

General study outcomes and caveats: Compared with DN and SP CD8 TILs and with blood memory CD8 T cells, DP CD8 TILs appeared more oligoclonal, with the top 30 clonotypes covering about 56-86%. DP TIL clonotypes were rarely found in blood or uninvolved lymph node, whereas DN TIL clonotypes largely overlapped peripheral memory CD8 repertoires.

The V end loses 1 base and the J end loses 7 bases, and a stretch of 10 bases separates them. Taken from the germline V gene, the CDR1 and CDR2 loops are SGHNT and YENEEA. Including the terminal cysteine and phenylalanine, the CDR3 comprises 13 residues. The retained sequence is limited to the CDR3, 39 bases, with the frame set at the first base. A few counts support this clone. This receptor's antigen is unknown. Nothing much larger sits one base from this clone, and base qualities are not available. At the time samples were collected, the patients were not on therapy, although their prior treatments varied from chemotherapy, radiotherapy, surgery and immunotherapy to none at all. Thawed cells were enriched for T lymphocytes with a negative-selection kit, adding EpCAM beads for tumor-infiltrating lymphocytes. For the CD8 TIL subsets, CD3+CD4-CD8+CD45RA- cells were FACS-sorted and divided into DN, SP and DP based on their expression of CD39 and CD103. After mincing, tumor specimens underwent a 1 h digestion with hyaluronidase, collagenase and DNase, and were then filtered, enriched by Ficoll and cryopreserved. On a FACSAria II, each population was sorted to about 99% purity, and the resulting cell pellets were frozen for TCR sequencing with no culture step.

The sequencing sample was made of CD39- CD103- CD8+ T cells sorted from the tumor. In the paper's terms, the cell subset or site label means: CD103-CD39- double-negative CD45RA- CD8 T cells. The receptor was derived from a human donor with head and neck squamous cell carcinoma. The sequence links TRBV11-3 to TRBJ1-2; the D gene identity is not certain. The bases are TGTGCCAGCAGCTTAGGCCTGATGGGTGGCTACACCTTC. This codes for CASSLGLMGGYTF.